This T cell receptor beta chain was retrieved from a study of blood T cell repertoires in COVID-19. Study summary: Acute and convalescent COVID-19 specimens originated in the United States, Italy and Spain. PBMCs, B-cell-depleted T cells, or T cells were the source of the cDNA or gDNA that made up the material.

Authors' data handling: Cell counts per sample came from amplifying reference gene primers. Here immunoSEQ multiplex PCR was the method, and the copy in TCRdb shows in-frame clones only, minus some. That table gives V, J and clone size, and the DNA gave D and trimming. The sample holds about 140,000 clones, around 80% seen once. The sample consisted of peripheral blood. The sequence was obtained from a woman at least 80 years old with active or convalescent COVID-19.

CDR3 in amino acids: CASSPSQGPYEQYF. CDR3 nucleotides: TGTGCCAGCAGTCCCTCCCAGGGCCCCTACGAGCAGTACTTC. The chain is built from TRBV27 and TRBJ2-7, with D maybe TRBD1 (5 bases). The CDR3 extends over 14 amino acids. Deletions cut 5 bases from V and 2 bases from J, with 13 bases between. Germline V gives CDR1 MNHEY, CDR2 SMNVEV (reference sequence).